This is a list of T cell receptor beta chains from one sample in a study of blood T cell repertoires in COVID-19. Measured with immunoSEQ multiplex PCR; TCRdb has only the in-frame clones, and not every one. In the table there are roughly 240,000 clones, around 90% of which are singletons. Material for sequencing was PBMCs or T cells enriched from blood (not recorded which). All receptors come from a middle-aged man who had been exposed to COVID-19. The CDR3 runs from the conserved cysteine through the conserved F or W. The order of the fields is D gene, clone size, J gene, V gene, CDR3 DNA, CDR3 protein. A D gene is named only where the DNA matches it firmly. Rows give clone size only sometimes, using once, few, many, or a class for an expanded clone.

>TRBD1|once|TRBJ2-2|TRBV18
TGTGCCAGCTCACCGGGCCGGTGGGACAGGCGGGCCGGGGAGCTGTTTTTT
CASSPGRWDRRAGELFF
>TRBD2|-|TRBJ2-1|TRBV5-1
TGCGCCAGCAGCCTTCTGACTAGCCCCAATGAGCAGTTCTTC
CASSLLTSPNEQFF
>-|few|TRBJ1-1|TRBV10-3
TGTGCCATCCGCAAGGGGATGAACACTGAAGCTTTCTTT
CAIRKGMNTEAFF
>TRBD1|-|TRBJ1-1|TRBV28
TGTGCCAGCATGGCAGGGGGCGCCAATTGGGGCACTGAAGCTTTCTTT
CASMAGGANWGTEAFF
>-|-|TRBJ1-6|TRBV27
TGTGCCAGCGCCGAAGGCAGGGCAAATTCACCCCTCCACTTT
CASAEGRANSPLHF
>TRBD1|few|TRBJ1-2|TRBV9
TGTGCCAGCAGCGCCCGGAGACAGGGGGATGGCTACACCTTC
CASSARRQGDGYTF
>TRBD1|-|TRBJ2-1|TRBV5-6
TGTGCCAGCAGCCCTACGACAGGGGTATACAATGAGCAGTTCTTC
CASSPTTGVYNEQFF
>TRBD2|-|TRBJ2-5|TRBV2
TGTGCCAGCAGTCCCCAACTAGCGGGGGTTCAAGAGACCCAGTACTTC
CASSPQLAGVQETQYF
>TRBD2|few|TRBJ2-7|TRBV27
TGTGCCAGCAGTCCCGTCAGAGCGGGGGATGTTCTTGGCGAGCAGTACTTC
CASSPVRAGDVLGEQYF
>-|-|TRBJ2-1|TRBV28
TGTGCCAGCAGTTTATGGGGGGGGCAGTTCTTC
CASSLWGGQFF
>-|-|TRBJ1-6|TRBV6-5
TGTGCCAGCAGTTCGTTCAGGAATTCACCCCTCCACTTT
CASSSFRNSPLHF
>TRBD2|-|TRBJ2-5|TRBV5-1
TGCGCCAGCAGCTTATCCGGGACTAGCGGGGGGGCCCCAGAGACCCAGTACTTC
CASSLSGTSGGAPETQYF
>-|-|TRBJ2-6|TRBV7-7
TGTGCTAGCAGCCCTATCTCTGGGGCCAACGTCCTGACTTTC
CASSPISGANVLTF
>TRBD2|-|TRBJ2-5|TRBV7-8
TGTGCCAGCAGCTTATTGGGGACTAGCGGGGGGGCAGAGACCCAGTACTTC
CASSLLGTSGGAETQYF
>TRBD2|-|TRBJ2-1|TRBV18
TGTGCCAGCTCACCTATAGCGGGGGGGCCTTACAATGAGCAGTTCTTC
CASSPIAGGPYNEQFF
>TRBD2|-|TRBJ2-1|TRBV3-1/TRBV3-2
TGTGCCAGCAGCGTACTAGCGGGGGGAGGAAATGAGCAGTTCTTC
CASSVLAGGGNEQFF
>TRBD2|-|TRBJ2-2|TRBV27
TGTGCCAGCACCTTGGGGATAGCGGGAACCGGGGAGCTGTTTTTT
CASTLGIAGTGELFF
>TRBD1|-|TRBJ1-2|TRBV14
TGTGCCAGCAGCCCCTTCGGACAGGTCGTTCCTGGCTACACCTTC
CASSPFGQVVPGYTF
>TRBD1|-|TRBJ1-1|TRBV9
TGTGCCAGCAGCCAAGGGACAGAAACTGAAGCTTTCTTT
CASSQGTETEAFF
>TRBD2|-|TRBJ2-1|TRBV5-1
TGCGCCAGCAGCTTGGTGGGCAGGTACAGCGGGAGAAAGTTCTTC
CASSLVGRYSGRKFF
>TRBD2|-|TRBJ2-7|TRBV7-2
TGTGCCAGCAGCTTAGACCGGGGGGAAACCTACGAGCAGTACTTC
CASSLDRGETYEQYF
>TRBD1|-|TRBJ1-1|TRBV27
TGTGCCAGCAGTTCGCTGAGAGCAGGGGGATCGGCTTTCTTT
CASSSLRAGGSAFF
>-|-|TRBJ1-2|TRBV2
-
CASSTSGGYGYTF
>-|once|TRBJ1-2|TRBV29-1
TGCAGCGTTGGGCGGGGAAACTATGGCTACACCTTC
CSVGRGNYGYTF
>-|-|TRBJ2-5|TRBV11-2
TGTGCCAGCAGCCGCGGGATAGAATACTCGAAAGAGACCCAGTACTTC
CASSRGIEYSKETQYF
>-|-|TRBJ2-1|TRBV5-1
TGCGCCAGCAGCTTAGACCCGGGGAATGAGCAGTTCTTC
CASSLDPGNEQFF
>-|once|TRBJ1-2|TRBV9
TGTGCCAGCAGCGCCAGGGTCGACTATGGCTACACCTTC
CASSARVDYGYTF
>-|-|TRBJ1-6|TRBV7-9
TGTGCCAGCAGCTTAGTGCAGGAGGGACTAGATTCACCCCTCCACTTT
CASSLVQEGLDSPLHF
>-|once|TRBJ2-2|TRBV12-3/TRBV12-4
TGTGCCAGCAGTCCCCGGCAGGACGGGGAGCTGTTTTTT
CASSPRQDGELFF